The text below deals with one TCR beta chain. This specimen comes from a study of blood T cell repertoires in COVID-19. Germline V lookup: CDR1 ENHRY, CDR2 SYGVKD. The CDR3 runs 16 residues. Trimming removed 1 base from V and 2 bases from J; junction bases left unmatched: 5. Clones were sequenced by immunoSEQ multiplex PCR, and TCRdb holds only the in-frame ones, with some missing. The repertoire holds about 49,000 clones, with over 80% as singletons. Sequencing was done on a sample of peripheral blood. V usage is TRBV10-3 and J usage is TRBJ1-1, with 9 bases lining up with TRBD1. This receptor was identified in a woman aged 80 or older with COVID-19, enrolled during active disease. This chain's CDR3 is CAISEFPTGGNTEAFF. CDR3 bases: TGTGCCATCAGTGAGTTCCCGACAGGGGGAAACACTGAAGCTTTCTTT.